This TCR beta chain is drawn from a study of blood T cell repertoires in COVID-19. The overall study: Some COVID-19 samples were acute and others convalescent; all came from the United States, Italy and Spain.

Details on this clone: Other DNA sequences from this sample encode an identical CDR3 as well.

Germline V gene sequence: CDR1 KGHSH, CDR2 LQKENI. J lost 8 bases, V lost 3 bases, and 5 bases had no gene match. The CDR3 consists of 14 residues. Methods used by the authors: By means of reference gene primer amplification, nucleated cell counts were estimated. Using immunoSEQ multiplex PCR, the repertoire was profiled, and TCRdb retains in-frame clones only, with some absent. Clonal size and the V and J genes are those of that table, whereas D and trimming came from the DNA. The data hold approximately 70,000 clones, with just under 80% observed a single time. The chain uses TRBV18 and TRBJ1-4; 8 nucleotides agree with TRBD1. Sample: peripheral blood. This TCR derives from a woman in her sixties or seventies with acute or convalescent COVID-19. The CDR3 here is CASSPDRGREKLFF. CDR3 nucleotides: TGTGCCAGCTCACCCGACAGGGGCCGAGAAAAACTGTTTTTT.